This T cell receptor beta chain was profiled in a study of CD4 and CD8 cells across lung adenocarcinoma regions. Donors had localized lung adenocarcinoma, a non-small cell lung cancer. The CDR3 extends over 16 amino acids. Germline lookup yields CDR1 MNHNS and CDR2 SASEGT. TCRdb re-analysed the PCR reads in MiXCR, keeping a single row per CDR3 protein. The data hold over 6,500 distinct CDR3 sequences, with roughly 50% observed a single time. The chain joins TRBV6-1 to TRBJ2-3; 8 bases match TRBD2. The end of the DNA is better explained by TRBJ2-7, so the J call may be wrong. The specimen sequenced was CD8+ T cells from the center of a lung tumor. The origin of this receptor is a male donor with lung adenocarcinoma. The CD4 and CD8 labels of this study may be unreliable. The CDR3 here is CASTPGLGPSKDTQYF. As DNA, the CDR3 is TGTGCCAGCACCCCGGGACTAGGTCCTAGCAAAGATACGCAGTACTTC.